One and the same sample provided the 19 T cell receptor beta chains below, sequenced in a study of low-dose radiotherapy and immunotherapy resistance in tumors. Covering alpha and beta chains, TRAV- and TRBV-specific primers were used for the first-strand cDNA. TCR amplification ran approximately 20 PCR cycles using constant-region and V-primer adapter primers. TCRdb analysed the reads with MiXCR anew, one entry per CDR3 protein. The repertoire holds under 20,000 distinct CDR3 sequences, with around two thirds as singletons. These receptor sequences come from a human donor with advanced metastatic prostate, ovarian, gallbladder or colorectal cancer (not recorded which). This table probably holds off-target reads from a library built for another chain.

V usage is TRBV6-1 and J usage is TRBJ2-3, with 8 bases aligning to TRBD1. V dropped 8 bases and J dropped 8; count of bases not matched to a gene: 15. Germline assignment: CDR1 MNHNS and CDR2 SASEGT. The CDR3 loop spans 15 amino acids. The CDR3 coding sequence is TGTGCCAGCGCCGAACTGACAGGGGTTTTTGGTACGCAGTATTTT. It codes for CASAELTGVFGTQYF.

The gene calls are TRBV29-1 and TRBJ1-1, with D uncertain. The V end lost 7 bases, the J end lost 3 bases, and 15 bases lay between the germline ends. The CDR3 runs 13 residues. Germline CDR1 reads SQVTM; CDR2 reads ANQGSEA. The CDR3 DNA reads TGCAGCGCCGTCTGGGGAGTAGACACTGAAGCTTTCTTT. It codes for CSAVWGVDTEAFF. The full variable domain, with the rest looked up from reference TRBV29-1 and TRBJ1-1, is SAVISQKPSRDICQRGTSLTIQCQVDSQVTMMFWYRQQPGQSLTLIATANQGSEATYESGFVIDKFPISRPNLTFSTLTVSNMSPEDSSIYLCSAVWGVDTEAFFGQGTRLTVV.

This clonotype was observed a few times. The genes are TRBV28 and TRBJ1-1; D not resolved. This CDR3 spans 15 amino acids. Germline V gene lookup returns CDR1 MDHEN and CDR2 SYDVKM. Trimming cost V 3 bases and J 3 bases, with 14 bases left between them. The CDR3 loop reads CASSFVRVADTEAFF. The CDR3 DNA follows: TGTGCCAGCAGTTTTGTCCGGGTCGCGGACACTGAAGCTTTCTTT.

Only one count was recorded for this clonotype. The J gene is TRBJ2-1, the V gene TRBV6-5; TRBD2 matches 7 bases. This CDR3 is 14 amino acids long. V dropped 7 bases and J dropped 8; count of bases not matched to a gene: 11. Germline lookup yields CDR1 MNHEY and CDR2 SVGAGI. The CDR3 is CASIQREGGYEQFF. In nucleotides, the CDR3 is TGTGCCAGCATTCAGAGGGAGGGCGGGTATGAGCAGTTCTTC.

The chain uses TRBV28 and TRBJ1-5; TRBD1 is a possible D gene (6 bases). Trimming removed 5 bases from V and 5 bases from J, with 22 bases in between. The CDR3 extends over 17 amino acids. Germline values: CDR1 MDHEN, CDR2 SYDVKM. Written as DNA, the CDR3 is TGTGCCAGCAGTCAGGGGAGGGGGGCGGCTGCGTATCAGCCCCAGCATTTT. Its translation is CASSQGRGAAAYQPQHF.

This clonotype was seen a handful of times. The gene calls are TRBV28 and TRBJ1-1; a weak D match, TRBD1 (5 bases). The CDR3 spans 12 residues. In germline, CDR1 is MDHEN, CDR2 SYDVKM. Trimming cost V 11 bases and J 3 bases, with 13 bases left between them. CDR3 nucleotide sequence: TGTGCCTCCAAGGGGATTGACACTGAAGCTTTCTTT. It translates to CASKGIDTEAFF.

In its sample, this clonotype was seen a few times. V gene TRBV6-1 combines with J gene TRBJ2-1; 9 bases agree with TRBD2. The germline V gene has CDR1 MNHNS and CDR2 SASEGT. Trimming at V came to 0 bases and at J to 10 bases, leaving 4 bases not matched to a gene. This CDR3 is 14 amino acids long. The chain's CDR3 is CASSEAGLATEQFF. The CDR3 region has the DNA TGTGCCAGCAGTGAAGCGGGACTAGCAACCGAGCAGTTCTTC.

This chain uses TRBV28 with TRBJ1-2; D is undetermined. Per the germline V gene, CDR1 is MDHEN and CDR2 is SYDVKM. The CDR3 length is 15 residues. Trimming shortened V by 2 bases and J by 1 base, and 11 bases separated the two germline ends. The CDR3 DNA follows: TGTGCCAGCAGTTTAAAGGGTTCGGTTAACTATGGCTACACCTTC. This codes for CASSLKGSVNYGYTF.

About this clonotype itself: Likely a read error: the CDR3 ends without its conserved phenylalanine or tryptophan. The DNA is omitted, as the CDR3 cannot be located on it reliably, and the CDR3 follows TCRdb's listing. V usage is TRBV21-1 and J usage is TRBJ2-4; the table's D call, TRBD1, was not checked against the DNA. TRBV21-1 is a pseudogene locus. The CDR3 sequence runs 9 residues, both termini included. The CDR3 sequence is CASSDRAPY.

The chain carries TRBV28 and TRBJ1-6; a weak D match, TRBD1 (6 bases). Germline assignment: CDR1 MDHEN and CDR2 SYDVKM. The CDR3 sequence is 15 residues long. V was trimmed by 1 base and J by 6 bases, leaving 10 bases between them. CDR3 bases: TGTGCCAGCAGTTTATCACAGGGTTTTAATTCACCCCTCCACTTT. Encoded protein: CASSLSQGFNSPLHF. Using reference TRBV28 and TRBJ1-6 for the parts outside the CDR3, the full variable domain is DVKVTQSSRYLVKRTGEKVFLECVQDMDHENMFWYRQDPGLGLRLIYFSYDVKMKEKGDIPEGYSVSREKKERFSLILESASTNQTSMYLCASSLSQGFNSPLHFGNGTRLTVT.

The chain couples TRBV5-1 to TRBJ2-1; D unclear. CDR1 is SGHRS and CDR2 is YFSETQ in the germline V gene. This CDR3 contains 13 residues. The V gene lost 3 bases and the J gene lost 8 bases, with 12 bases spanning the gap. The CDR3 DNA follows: TGCGCCAGCAGCTCGGCAGGTGTCCATGAGCAGTTCTTC. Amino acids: CASSSAGVHEQFF.

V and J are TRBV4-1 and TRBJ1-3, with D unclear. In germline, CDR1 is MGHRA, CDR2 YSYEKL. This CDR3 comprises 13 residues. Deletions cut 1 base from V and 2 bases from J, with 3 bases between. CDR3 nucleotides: TGCGCCAGCAGCCAAGGGCCTGGAAACACCATATATTTT. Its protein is CASSQGPGNTIYF.

The CDR3 sequence: CSARVSSGRVSYNEQFF. For the CDR3, the DNA is TGCAGTGCTAGAGTTTCCTCGGGTCGGGTCTCCTACAATGAGCAGTTCTTC. The V and J genes are TRBV20-1 and TRBJ2-1; D gene unclear. Germline CDR1 is DFQATT and CDR2 is SNEGSKA (reference sequence). The CDR3 sequence is 17 residues long. V lost 1 base and J 0 bases, leaving 16 bases between the germline ends.

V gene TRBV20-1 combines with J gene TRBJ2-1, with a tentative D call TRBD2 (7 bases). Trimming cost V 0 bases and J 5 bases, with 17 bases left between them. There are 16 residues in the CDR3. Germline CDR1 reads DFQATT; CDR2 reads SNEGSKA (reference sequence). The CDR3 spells CSARDPGGGGNNEQFF. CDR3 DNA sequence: TGCAGTGCTAGAGACCCCGGGGGCGGGGGTAACAATGAGCAGTTCTTC.

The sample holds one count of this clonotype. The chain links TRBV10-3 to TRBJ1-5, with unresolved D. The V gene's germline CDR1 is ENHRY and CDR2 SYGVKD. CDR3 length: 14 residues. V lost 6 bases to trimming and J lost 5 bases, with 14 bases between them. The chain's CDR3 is CAIRGDGSHQPQHF. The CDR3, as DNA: TGTGCCATCAGGGGTGACGGGAGCCATCAGCCCCAGCATTTT.

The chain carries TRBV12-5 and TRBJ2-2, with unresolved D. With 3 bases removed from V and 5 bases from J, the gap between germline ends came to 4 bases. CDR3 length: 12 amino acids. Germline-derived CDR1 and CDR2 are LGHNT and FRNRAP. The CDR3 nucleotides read TGTGCTAGTGGTTTTGGGACCGGGGAGCTGTTTTTT. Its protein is CASGFGTGELFF.

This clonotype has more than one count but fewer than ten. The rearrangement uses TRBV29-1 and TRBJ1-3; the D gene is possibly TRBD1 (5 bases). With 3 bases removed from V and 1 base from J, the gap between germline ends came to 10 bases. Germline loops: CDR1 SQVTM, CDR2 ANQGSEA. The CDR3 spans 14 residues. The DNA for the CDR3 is TGCAGCGTTGACGTGGGGGGGTCTGGAAACACCATATATTTT. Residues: CSVDVGGSGNTIYF.

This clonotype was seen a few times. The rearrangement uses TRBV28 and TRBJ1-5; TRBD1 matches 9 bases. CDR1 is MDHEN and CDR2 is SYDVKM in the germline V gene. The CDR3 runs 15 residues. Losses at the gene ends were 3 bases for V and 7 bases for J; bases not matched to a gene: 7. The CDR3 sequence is CASSFLGQGAQPQHF. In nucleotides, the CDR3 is TGTGCCAGCAGTTTTTTGGGACAGGGTGCCCAGCCCCAGCATTTT.

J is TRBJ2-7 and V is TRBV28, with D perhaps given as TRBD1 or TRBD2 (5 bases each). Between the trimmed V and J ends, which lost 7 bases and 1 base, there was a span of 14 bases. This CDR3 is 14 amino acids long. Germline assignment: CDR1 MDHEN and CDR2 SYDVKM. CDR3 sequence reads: CASIPQGPSYEQYF. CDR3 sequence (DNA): TGTGCCAGCATTCCCCAGGGACCATCCTACGAGCAGTACTTC.